These 3 T cell receptor beta chains came from one sample sequenced in a study of OX40 agonist ivuxolimab in advanced cancers. Profiling relied on immunoSEQ multiplex PCR, and the TCRdb table lists in-frame clones only, not all of them. Of roughly 70,000 clones listed, about 89% are singletons. The sample here was CD4+ or CD8+ T cells sorted from blood, taken in a trial of the OX40 agonist ivuxolimab. Source of these receptors: an adult with an advanced solid tumor such as melanoma, head and neck, liver or kidney cancer.

In its sample, this clone was seen a few times. This chain joins TRBV15 and TRBJ2-3, with TRBD1 matching 10 bases. Trimming at V came to 5 bases and at J to 0 bases, leaving 17 bases not matched to a gene. Germline V gene data show CDR1 as LNHNV and CDR2 as YYDKDF (reference sequence). The CDR3 totals 20 residues. The CDR3 loop is CATSPTDRDRGPVSTDTQYF. CDR3 bases: TGTGCCACCAGCCCAACCGACCGGGACAGGGGACCCGTTAGCACAGATACGCAGTATTTT.

The V and J genes are TRBV19 and TRBJ2-1; 10 nucleotides agree with TRBD1. The CDR3 consists of 15 residues. V gave up 3 bases and J gave up 4 bases; unmatched junction bases: 3. Germline assignment: CDR1 LNHDA and CDR2 SQIVND (reference sequence). This chain's CDR3 is CASSMGDRGYNEQFF. The CDR3 DNA sequence: TGTGCCAGTAGTATGGGGGACAGGGGTTACAATGAGCAGTTCTTC.

V is TRBV6-1 and J is TRBJ2-1; 8 bases agree with TRBD2. Germline V lookup: CDR1 MNHNS, CDR2 SASEGT. This CDR3 has 15 amino acids. V shed 10 bases and J 8 bases; nucleotides not matched to a gene: 16. Here the CDR3 reads CATLEIAGILDEQFF. The CDR3 coding sequence is TGTGCCACCCTGGAAATAGCGGGGATATTAGATGAGCAGTTCTTC.